One and the same sample provided the 9 T cell receptor beta chains below, sequenced in a study of blood T cell repertoires in COVID-19. Clones were read by immunoSEQ multiplex PCR, and TCRdb kept only the in-frame ones, dropping some. The sample holds over 200,000 clones, about 90% seen once. Sequenced: peripheral blood. Every receptor here comes from a man under 40 with acute or convalescent COVID-19.

The chain combines TRBV6-6 with TRBJ1-3, with 7 bases aligning to TRBD1. The CDR3 sequence is 15 residues long. The junction had 7 bases not matched to a gene; V was cut back by 8 bases and J by 0 bases. Germline loops: CDR1 MNHNY, CDR2 SVGAGI (reference sequence). This CDR3 reads CASYGQAPSGNTIYF. The CDR3 DNA reads as TGTGCCAGCTATGGACAGGCGCCCTCTGGAAACACCATATATTTT.

This sequence joins TRBV7-3 and TRBJ2-1; D is possibly TRBD2 (5 bases). Trimming stripped 2 bases from V and 0 bases from J, with 14 bases between. Germline CDR1 reads SGHTA; CDR2 reads FQGTGA. The CDR3 extends over 17 amino acids. The DNA for the CDR3 is TGTGCCAGCAGCTTATCCGGGATCTCCACCTCCTACAATGAGCAGTTCTTC. It codes for CASSLSGISTSYNEQFF.

The CDR3 loop is CASSLVGSSNTGELFF. The DNA of the CDR3 is TGTGCCAGCAGCTTAGTCGGGTCATCGAACACCGGGGAGCTGTTTTTT. The rearrangement links TRBV7-6 to TRBJ2-2, with unresolved D. The CDR3 consists of 16 residues. V was clipped by 1 base and J by 0 bases, with 9 bases between them. Germline V lookup: CDR1 SGHVS, CDR2 FNYEAQ. Drawing the rest from reference TRBV7-6 and TRBJ2-2, the complete variable domain is GAGVSQSPRYKVTKRGQDVALRCDPISGHVSLYWYRQALGQGPEFLTYFNYEAQQDKSGLPNDRFSAERPEGSISTLTIQRTEQRDSAMYRCASSLVGSSNTGELFFGEGSRLTVL.

The rearrangement uses TRBV10-3 and TRBJ2-1, with 10 bases fitting TRBD1. Per the germline V gene, CDR1 is ENHRY and CDR2 is SYGVKD. Trimming cost V 6 bases and J 9 bases; bases outside gene matches: 2. This CDR3 is built from 12 residues. The CDR3 nucleotides read TGTGCCATCAGCGGACAGGGGGGTGAGCAGTTCTTC. This sequence encodes CAISGQGGEQFF.

The V and J genes are TRBV30 and TRBJ1-6, with D hard to call. CDR3 length: 14 amino acids. The germline gives CDR1 GTSNPN, CDR2 SVGIG (reference sequence). The germline V and J ends were trimmed by 4 bases and 8 bases, with 15 bases remaining between them. This chain's CDR3 is CAWTEFSGDSPLHF. DNA for the CDR3: TGTGCCTGGACCGAATTCTCCGGGGATTCACCCCTCCACTTT.

V gene TRBV29-1 combines with J gene TRBJ2-3; D is uncertain. The CDR3 covers 13 residues. Germline V gene lookup returns CDR1 SQVTM and CDR2 ANQGSEA. CDR3 in amino acids: CSHLLSSTDTQYF. The DNA for the CDR3 is TGCAGTCACTTGCTGAGCAGCACAGATACGCAGTATTTT.

A single count supports this clone. This chain uses TRBV5-6 with TRBJ2-5, with TRBD2 matching 11 bases. CDR1 is SGHDT and CDR2 is YYEEEE in the germline V gene. The CDR3 has 14 amino acids. The trim removed 4 bases at V and 4 bases at J, leaving 3 bases unmatched. The CDR3 DNA reads TGTGCCAGCAGCGATCTAGCGGGGGGAGAGACCCAGTACTTC. Amino acids: CASSDLAGGETQYF.

The gene calls are TRBV18 and TRBJ1-1; D is possibly TRBD1 (5 bases). Trimming pared 6 bases from V and 0 bases from J, leaving 14 bases between. The germline gives CDR1 KGHSH, CDR2 LQKENI. This CDR3 region has 15 residues. DNA for the CDR3: TGTGCCAGCTCCTTCGGGACTGGCATGAACACTGAAGCTTTCTTT. Protein sequence: CASSFGTGMNTEAFF.

This chain connects TRBV18 to TRBJ1-3; TRBD1 is a possible D gene (6 bases). Germline-derived CDR1 and CDR2 are KGHSH and LQKENI. V was cut by 2 bases and J by 0 bases, with 8 bases left in between. The CDR3 contains 15 residues. The CDR3 here is CASSPGQNSGNTIYF. The CDR3 DNA follows: TGTGCCAGCTCACCAGGACAGAACTCTGGAAACACCATATATTTT. Looking up the rest from reference TRBV18 and TRBJ1-3 gives the full variable domain: NAGVMQNPRHLVRRRGQEARLRCSPMKGHSHVYWYRQLPEEGLKFMVYLQKENIIDESGMPKERFSAEFPKEGPSILRIQQVVRGDSAAYFCASSPGQNSGNTIYFGEGSWLTVV.